The 15 T cell receptor beta chains presented below share a single source sample, sequenced in a study of metastatic and nonmetastatic thyroid tumors. Through MiXCR, TCRdb re-clonotyped the PCR reads. The table lists more than 20,000 clones, roughly 23% of them singletons. Nobody among the patients had been given any treatment before thyroid surgery. Sequencing input: tumor tissue. The receptors were gathered from a female donor with papillary thyroid cancer or a benign thyroid nodule (not recorded which). Some clones in this sample may be carry-over from other donors' samples.

This clone is medium-sized. The V and J genes are TRBV6-1 and TRBJ2-7, with 12 nucleotides matching TRBD2. This CDR3 has 15 residues. Germline values: CDR1 MNHNS, CDR2 SASEGT. J lost 6 bases, V lost 5 bases, and 8 bases had no gene match. CDR3 amino acids: CASSISSGGAGEQYF. CDR3 nucleotide sequence: TGTGCCAGCAGTATATCTAGCGGGGGGGCGGGCGAGCAGTACTTC.

The chain is built from TRBV30 and TRBJ2-7; 8 bases fit TRBD1. Per germline, CDR1 GTSNPN and CDR2 SVGIG (reference sequence). This CDR3 has 14 residues. Losses at the gene ends were 5 bases for V and 2 bases for J; bases not matched to a gene: 8. CDR3 amino acids: CAWESGQGAYEQYF. CDR3 bases: TGTGCCTGGGAATCAGGACAGGGCGCCTACGAGCAGTACTTC.

This clone was counted at least ten times. The rearrangement uses TRBV24-1 and TRBJ1-5; D unresolved. The CDR3 contains 12 residues. Trimming took off 5 bases at V and 0 bases at J, with 1 base between the two ends. Germline CDR1 is KGHDR and CDR2 is SFDVKD. For the CDR3, the DNA is TGTGCCACCAGTGGTAGCAATCAGCCCCAGCATTTT. This sequence encodes CATSGSNQPQHF.

Only a few counts were recorded for this clone. The chain recombines TRBV7-3 with TRBJ2-7, with D tentatively TRBD1 (6 bases). V was clipped by 5 bases and J by 4 bases, with 12 bases between them. Germline CDR1 SGHTA, CDR2 FQGTGA. The CDR3 spans 13 residues. The CDR3 DNA reads TGTGCCAGCAGCAACGGGCAGGGGTACGAGCAGTACTTC. It yields the protein CASSNGQGYEQYF.

This clone has a count of ten or more. The rearrangement uses TRBV20-1 and TRBJ1-1; no firm D call. This CDR3 spans 13 amino acids. Germline loops: CDR1 DFQATT, CDR2 SNEGSKA (reference sequence). The ends were cut back, 3 bases at V and 1 base at J, with 9 bases in the middle. The CDR3 DNA sequence: TGCAGTGCTAGGAGAACGGGGAACACTGAAGCTTTCTTT. It specifies CSARRTGNTEAFF.

The sample holds a few counts of this clone. A much larger clone lies a single base off, so this may be a read error. The chain combines TRBV19 with TRBJ2-3, with D unclear. Trimming pared 5 bases from V and 4 bases from J, leaving 4 bases between. The CDR3 runs to 11 residues. Germline CDR1 reads LNHDA; CDR2 reads SQIVND (reference sequence). The CDR3 DNA sequence: TGTGCCAGTAGTTTCCCAGATACGCAGTATTTT. Protein: CASSFPDTQYF.

This sequence joins TRBV20-1 and TRBJ2-2; D is perhaps TRBD2 (5 bases). Germline lookup yields CDR1 DFQATT and CDR2 SNEGSKA (reference sequence). The CDR3 is 16 amino acids. Trimming left V 1 base short and J 0 bases short, with 12 bases between. CDR3 loop: CSARGRQTTNTGELFF. The DNA of the CDR3 is TGCAGTGCTAGAGGGAGGCAAACTACGAACACCGGGGAGCTGTTTTTT.

This clone is termed medium-sized (0.01 to 0.1%). The chain links TRBV20-1 to TRBJ2-7; D possibly corresponds to TRBD2 (6 bases). The V end lost 2 bases, the J end lost 5 bases, and 19 bases lay between the germline ends. The CDR3 has 15 amino acids. Germline values: CDR1 DFQATT, CDR2 SNEGSKA (reference sequence). DNA for the CDR3: TGCAGTGCTAGACGGGGGAACTCCTATTACAACGAGCAGTACTTC. The encoded protein is CSARRGNSYYNEQYF.

Worth noting for this clone: The junction departs from germline at one end; a sequencing error may be responsible. The chain uses TRBV2 and TRBJ2-1; 13 bases are shared with TRBD2. The CDR3 spans 14 residues. Germline-derived CDR1 and CDR2 are SNHLY and FYNNEI. CDR3 coding DNA: TGTGCCGGCAGACTAGCGGGAGGTGTAGGTGAGCAGTTCTTC. It codes for CAGRLAGGVGEQFF.

The chain recombines TRBV12-3 or TRBV12-4 with TRBJ2-1; 10 nucleotides agree with TRBD2. There are 16 residues in the CDR3. The V segment lost 6 bases and the J segment 2 bases; nucleotides outside the gene matches: 7. The CDR3: CASSPKAGGPYNEQFF. As DNA, the CDR3 is TGTGCCAGCAGCCCAAAAGCGGGAGGGCCCTACAATGAGCAGTTCTTC.

This clone was picked up a small number of times. This chain connects TRBV9 to TRBJ1-6, with D unclear. The CDR3 sequence is 12 residues long. V shed 7 bases and J shed 6 bases, with 8 bases lying between them. The germline V gene encodes CDR1 SGDLS and CDR2 YYNGEE. CDR3 loop: CASGGSNSPLHF. The CDR3 coding sequence is TGTGCCAGCGGAGGTTCTAATTCACCCCTCCACTTT.

The V and J genes are TRBV11-1 and TRBJ1-1, with 7 positions matching TRBD1. With 6 bases clipped from V and 0 bases from J, the junction kept 10 bases outside the gene matches. Germline loops: CDR1 SGHAT, CDR2 FQDESV (reference sequence). The CDR3 loop spans 16 amino acids. CDR3 amino acids: CASSSGQSLMNTEAFF. The CDR3 region has the DNA TGTGCCAGCAGTTCGGGACAGTCTCTTATGAACACTGAAGCTTTCTTT.

The table lists this clone with many counts. The V call is TRBV6-1, the J call TRBJ1-1; D possibly corresponds to TRBD1 (6 bases). CDR3 length equals 13 residues. Trimming pared 5 bases from V and 6 bases from J, leaving 13 bases between. Germline CDR1 is MNHNS and CDR2 is SASEGT. The CDR3 DNA follows: TGTGCCAGCAGTACCCCAGGGGTCGCTGAAGCTTTCTTT. This codes for CASSTPGVAEAFF.

In its sample, this clone was seen a few times. A read error is possible here, since a much larger clone lies one base away. CDR3 sequence (DNA): TGTGCCAGCAGGACCTCTGAGGCGGGAGCCTACGAGCAGTACTTC. Translation: CASRTSEAGAYEQYF. The J gene is TRBJ2-7, the V gene TRBV27, with 7 bases matching TRBD2. Germline lookup yields CDR1 MNHEY and CDR2 SMNVEV (reference sequence). The CDR3 sequence is 15 residues long. Unmatched junction bases numbered 10, after V lost 6 bases and J lost 2 bases.

The V and J genes are TRBV6-5 and TRBJ2-1, with 7 bases that match TRBD2. The CDR3 has 16 amino acids. The junction had 9 bases not matched to a gene; V was cut back by 2 bases and J by 5 bases. Germline V lookup: CDR1 MNHEY, CDR2 SVGAGI. CDR3 region: CASSYGASGYDNEQFF. The CDR3 DNA is TGTGCCAGCAGTTACGGGGCTAGCGGATACGACAATGAGCAGTTCTTC.